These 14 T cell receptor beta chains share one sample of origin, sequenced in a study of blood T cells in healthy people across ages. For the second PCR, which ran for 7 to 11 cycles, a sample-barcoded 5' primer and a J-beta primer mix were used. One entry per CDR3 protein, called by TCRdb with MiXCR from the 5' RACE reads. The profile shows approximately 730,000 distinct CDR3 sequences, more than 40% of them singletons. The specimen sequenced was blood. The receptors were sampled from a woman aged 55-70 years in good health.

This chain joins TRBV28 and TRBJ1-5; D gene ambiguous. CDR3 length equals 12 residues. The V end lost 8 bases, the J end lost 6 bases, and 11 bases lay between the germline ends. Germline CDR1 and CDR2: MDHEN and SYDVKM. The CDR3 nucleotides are TGTGCCAGCCATCTGCGAGGTCAGCCCCAGCATTTT. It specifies CASHLRGQPQHF.

The CDR3 loop is CASSLSARGGLATRKTQYF. The DNA of the CDR3 is TGTGCCAGCAGCTTATCGGCTCGAGGGGGACTAGCGACAAGAAAGACCCAGTACTTC. This chain uses TRBV7-2 with TRBJ2-5; 10 bases fit TRBD2. Germline V gene lookup returns CDR1 SGHTA and CDR2 FQGNSA. The V and J ends lost 2 bases and 6 bases, in that order; junction bases with no gene match: 18. CDR3 length: 19 amino acids.

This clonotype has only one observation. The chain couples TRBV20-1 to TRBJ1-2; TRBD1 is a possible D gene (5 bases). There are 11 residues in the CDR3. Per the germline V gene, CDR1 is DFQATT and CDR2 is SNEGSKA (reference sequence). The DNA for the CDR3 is TGCACGTGGGGCGCTGGCTATGGCTACACCTTC. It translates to CTWGAGYGYTF.

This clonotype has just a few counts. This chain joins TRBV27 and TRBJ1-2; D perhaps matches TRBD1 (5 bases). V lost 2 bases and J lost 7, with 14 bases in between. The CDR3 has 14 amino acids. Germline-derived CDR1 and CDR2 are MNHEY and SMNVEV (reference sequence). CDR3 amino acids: CASSLRQGRSGYTF. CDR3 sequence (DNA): TGTGCCAGCAGTTTACGGCAGGGACGAAGTGGCTACACCTTC.

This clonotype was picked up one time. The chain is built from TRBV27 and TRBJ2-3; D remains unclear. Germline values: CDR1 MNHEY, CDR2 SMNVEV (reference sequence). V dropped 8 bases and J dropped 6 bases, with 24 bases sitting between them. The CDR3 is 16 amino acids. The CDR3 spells CASRTHGRAEEDTQYF. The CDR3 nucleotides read TGTGCCAGCCGTACCCATGGTAGGGCCGAAGAGGATACGCAGTATTTT.

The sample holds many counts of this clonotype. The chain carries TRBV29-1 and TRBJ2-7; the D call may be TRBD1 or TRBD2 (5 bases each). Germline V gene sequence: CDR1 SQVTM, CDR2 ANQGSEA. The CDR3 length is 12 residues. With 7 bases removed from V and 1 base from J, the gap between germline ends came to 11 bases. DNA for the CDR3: TGCAGCGCCGCGAGGGGATCCTACGAGCAGTACTTC. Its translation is CSAARGSYEQYF.

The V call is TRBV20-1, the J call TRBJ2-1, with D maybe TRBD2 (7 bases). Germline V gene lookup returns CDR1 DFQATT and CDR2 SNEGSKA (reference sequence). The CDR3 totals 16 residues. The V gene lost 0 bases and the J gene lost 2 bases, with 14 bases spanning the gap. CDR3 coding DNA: TGCAGTGCTAGAGATGAAACAGGGAGGGCCTACAATGAGCAGTTCTTC. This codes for CSARDETGRAYNEQFF.

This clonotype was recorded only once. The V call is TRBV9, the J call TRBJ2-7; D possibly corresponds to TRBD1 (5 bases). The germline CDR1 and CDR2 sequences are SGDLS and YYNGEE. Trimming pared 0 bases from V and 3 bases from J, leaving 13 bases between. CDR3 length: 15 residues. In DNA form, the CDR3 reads TGTGCCAGCAGCGTAGATCAGGGCCCAAACTACGAGCAGTACTTC. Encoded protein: CASSVDQGPNYEQYF.

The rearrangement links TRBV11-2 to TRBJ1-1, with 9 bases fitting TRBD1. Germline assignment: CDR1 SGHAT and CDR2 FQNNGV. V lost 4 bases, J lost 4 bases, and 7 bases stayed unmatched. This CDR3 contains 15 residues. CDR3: CASSSGTGLVTEAFF. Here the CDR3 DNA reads TGTGCCAGCAGCTCCGGGACAGGGTTAGTCACTGAAGCTTTCTTT.

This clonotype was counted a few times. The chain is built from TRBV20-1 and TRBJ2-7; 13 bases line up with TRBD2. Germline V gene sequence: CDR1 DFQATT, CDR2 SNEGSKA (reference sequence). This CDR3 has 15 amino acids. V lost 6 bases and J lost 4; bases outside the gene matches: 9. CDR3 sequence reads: CSAVETSGGPYEQYF. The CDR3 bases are TGCAGTGCAGTAGAGACTAGCGGGGGGCCTTACGAGCAGTACTTC.

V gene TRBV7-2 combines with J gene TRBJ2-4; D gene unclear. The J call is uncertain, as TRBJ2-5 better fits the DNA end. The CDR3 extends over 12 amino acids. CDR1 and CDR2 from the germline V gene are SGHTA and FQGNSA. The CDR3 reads CASSLMIETQYF. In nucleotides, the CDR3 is TGTGCCAGCAGCCTTATGATCGAGACCCAGTACTTC.

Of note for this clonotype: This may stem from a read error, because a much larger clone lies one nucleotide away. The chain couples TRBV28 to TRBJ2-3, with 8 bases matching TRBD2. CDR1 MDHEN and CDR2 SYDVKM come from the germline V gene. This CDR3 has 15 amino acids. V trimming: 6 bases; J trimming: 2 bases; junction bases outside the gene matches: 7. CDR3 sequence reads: CASRVAGSPTDTQYF. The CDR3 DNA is TGTGCCAGCAGGGTAGCGGGGAGCCCCACAGATACGCAGTATTTT.

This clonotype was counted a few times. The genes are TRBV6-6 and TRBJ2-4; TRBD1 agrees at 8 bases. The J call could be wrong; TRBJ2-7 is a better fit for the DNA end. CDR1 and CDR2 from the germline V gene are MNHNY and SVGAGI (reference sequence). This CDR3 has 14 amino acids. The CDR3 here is CASSTTGTGYEQYF. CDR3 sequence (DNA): TGTGCCAGCAGTACGACCGGGACAGGCTACGAGCAGTACTTC.

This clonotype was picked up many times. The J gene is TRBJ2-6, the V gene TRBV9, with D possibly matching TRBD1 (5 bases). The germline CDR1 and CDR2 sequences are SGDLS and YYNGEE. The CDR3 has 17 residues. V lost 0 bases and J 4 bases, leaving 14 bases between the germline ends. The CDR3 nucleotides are TGTGCCAGCAGCGTAGGTTCCAGGGTTACCGGGGCCAACGTCCTGACTTTC. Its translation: CASSVGSRVTGANVLTF.